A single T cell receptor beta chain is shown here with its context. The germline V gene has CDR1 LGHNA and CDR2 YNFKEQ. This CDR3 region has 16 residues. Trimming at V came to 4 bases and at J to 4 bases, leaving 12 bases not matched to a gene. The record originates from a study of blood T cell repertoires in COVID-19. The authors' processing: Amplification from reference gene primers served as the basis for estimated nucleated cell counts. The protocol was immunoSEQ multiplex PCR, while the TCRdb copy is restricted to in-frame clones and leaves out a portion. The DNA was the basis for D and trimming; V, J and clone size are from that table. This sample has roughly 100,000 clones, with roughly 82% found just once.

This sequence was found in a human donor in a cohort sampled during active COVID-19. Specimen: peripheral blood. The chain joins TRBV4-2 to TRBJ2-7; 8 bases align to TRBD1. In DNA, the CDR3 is TGTGCCAGCAGCCTGGGCCGCGGGACAGGCGCATACGAGCAGTACTTC. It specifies CASSLGRGTGAYEQYF.